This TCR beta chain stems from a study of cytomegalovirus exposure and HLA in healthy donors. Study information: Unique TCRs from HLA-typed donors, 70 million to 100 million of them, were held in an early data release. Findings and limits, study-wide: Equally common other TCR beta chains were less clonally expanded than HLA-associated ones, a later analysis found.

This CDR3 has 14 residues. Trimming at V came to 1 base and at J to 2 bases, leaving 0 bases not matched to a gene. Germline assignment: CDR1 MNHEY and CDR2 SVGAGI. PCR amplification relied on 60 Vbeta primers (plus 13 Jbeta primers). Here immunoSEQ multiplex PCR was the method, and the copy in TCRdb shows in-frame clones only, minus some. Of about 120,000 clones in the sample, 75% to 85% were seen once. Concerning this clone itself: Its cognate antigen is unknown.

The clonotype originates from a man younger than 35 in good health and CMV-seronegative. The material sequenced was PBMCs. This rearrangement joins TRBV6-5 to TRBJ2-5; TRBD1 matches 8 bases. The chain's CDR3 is CASSYWDRQETQYF. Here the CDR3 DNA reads TGTGCCAGCAGTTACTGGGACAGGCAAGAGACCCAGTACTTC.